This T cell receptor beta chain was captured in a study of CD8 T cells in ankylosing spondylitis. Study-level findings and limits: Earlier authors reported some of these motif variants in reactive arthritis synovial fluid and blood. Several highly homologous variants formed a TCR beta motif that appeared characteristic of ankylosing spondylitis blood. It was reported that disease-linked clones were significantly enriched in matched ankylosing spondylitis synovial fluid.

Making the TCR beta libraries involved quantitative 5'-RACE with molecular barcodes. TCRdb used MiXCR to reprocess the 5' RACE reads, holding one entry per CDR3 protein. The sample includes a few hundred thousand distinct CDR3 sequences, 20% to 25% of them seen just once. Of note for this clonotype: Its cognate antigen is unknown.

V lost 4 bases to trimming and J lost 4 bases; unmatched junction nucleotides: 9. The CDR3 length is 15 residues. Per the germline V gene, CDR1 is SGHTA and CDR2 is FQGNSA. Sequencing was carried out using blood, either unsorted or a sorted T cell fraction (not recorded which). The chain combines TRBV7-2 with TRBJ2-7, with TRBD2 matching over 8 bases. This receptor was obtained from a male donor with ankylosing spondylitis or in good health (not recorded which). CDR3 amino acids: CASSWEPGGLYEQYF. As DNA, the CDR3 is TGTGCCAGCAGCTGGGAGCCGGGGGGGTTATACGAGCAGTACTTC.